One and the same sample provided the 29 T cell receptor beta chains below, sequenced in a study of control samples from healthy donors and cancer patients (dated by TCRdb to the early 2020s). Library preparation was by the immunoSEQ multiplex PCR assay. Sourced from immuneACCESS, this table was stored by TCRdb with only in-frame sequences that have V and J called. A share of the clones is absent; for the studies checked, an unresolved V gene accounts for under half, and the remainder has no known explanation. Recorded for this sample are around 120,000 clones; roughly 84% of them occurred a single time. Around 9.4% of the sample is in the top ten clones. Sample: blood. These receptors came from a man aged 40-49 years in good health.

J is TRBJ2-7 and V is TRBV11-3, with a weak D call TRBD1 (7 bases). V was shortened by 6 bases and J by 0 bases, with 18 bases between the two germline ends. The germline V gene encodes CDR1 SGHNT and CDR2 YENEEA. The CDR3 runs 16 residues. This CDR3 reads CASSPRGRTGSYEQYF. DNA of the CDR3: TGTGCCAGCAGTCCGAGGGGGAGGACAGGCTCCTACGAGCAGTACTTC.

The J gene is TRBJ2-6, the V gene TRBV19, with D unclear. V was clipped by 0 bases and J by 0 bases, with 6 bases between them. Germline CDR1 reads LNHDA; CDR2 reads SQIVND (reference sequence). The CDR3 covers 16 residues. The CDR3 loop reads CASSIDRASGANVLTF. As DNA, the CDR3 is TGTGCCAGTAGTATAGATCGCGCCTCTGGGGCCAACGTCCTGACTTTC. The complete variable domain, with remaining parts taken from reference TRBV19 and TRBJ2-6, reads DGGITQSPKYLFRKEGQNVTLSCEQNLNHDAMYWYRQDPGQGLRLIYYSQIVNDFQKGDIAEGYSVSREKKESFPLTVTSAQKNPTAFYLCASSIDRASGANVLTFGAGSRLTVL.

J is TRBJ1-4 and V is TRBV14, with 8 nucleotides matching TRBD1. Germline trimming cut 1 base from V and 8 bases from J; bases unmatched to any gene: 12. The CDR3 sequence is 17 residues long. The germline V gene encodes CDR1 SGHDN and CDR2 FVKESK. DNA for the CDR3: TGTGCCAGCAGCCAAGGGGGAATTACCGGGACAGGCGAAAAACTGTTTTTT. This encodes CASSQGGITGTGEKLFF. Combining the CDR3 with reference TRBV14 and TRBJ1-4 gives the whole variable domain EAGVTQFPSHSVIEKGQTVTLRCDPISGHDNLYWYRRVMGKEIKFLLHFVKESKQDESGMPNNRFLAERTGGTYSTLKVQPAELEDSGVYFCASSQGGITGTGEKLFFGSGTQLSVL.

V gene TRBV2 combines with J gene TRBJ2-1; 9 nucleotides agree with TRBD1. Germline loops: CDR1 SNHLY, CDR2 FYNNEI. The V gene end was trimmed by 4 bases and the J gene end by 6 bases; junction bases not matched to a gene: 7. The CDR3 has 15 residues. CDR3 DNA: TGTGCCAGCAGTGCCTTTGGACAGGGGACCAATGAGCAGTTCTTC. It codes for CASSAFGQGTNEQFF.

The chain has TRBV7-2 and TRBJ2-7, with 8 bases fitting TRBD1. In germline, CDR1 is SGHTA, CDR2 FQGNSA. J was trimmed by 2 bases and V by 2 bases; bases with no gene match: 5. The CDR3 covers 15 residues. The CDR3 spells CASSLTGGDAYEQYF. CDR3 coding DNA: TGTGCCAGCAGCTTAACAGGGGGAGATGCCTACGAGCAGTACTTC.

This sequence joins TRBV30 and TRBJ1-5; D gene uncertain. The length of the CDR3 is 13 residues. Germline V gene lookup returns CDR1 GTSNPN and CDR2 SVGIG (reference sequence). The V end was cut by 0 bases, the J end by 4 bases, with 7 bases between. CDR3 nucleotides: TGTGCCTGGAGTGTTACAGAGAATCAGCCCCAGCATTTT. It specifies CAWSVTENQPQHF.

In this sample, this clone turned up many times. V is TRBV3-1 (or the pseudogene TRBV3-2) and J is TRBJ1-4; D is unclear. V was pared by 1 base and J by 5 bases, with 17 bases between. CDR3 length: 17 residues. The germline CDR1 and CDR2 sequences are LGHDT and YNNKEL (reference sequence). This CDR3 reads CASSQAFNIGRNEKLFF. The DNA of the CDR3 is TGTGCCAGCAGCCAAGCGTTCAACATCGGCAGAAATGAAAAACTGTTTTTT.

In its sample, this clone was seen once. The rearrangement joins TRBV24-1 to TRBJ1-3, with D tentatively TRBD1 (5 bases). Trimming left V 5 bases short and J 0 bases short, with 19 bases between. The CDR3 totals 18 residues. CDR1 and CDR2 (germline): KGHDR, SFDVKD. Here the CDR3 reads CATSVSTDRPFSGNTIYF. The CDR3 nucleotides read TGTGCCACCAGTGTCTCGACAGACCGGCCCTTCTCTGGAAACACCATATATTTT.

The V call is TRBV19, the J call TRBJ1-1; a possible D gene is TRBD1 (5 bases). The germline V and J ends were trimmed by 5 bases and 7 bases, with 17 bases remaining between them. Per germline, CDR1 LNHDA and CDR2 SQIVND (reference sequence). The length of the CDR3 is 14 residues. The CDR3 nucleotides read TGTGCCAGTAGTTTGTGGGGGAAATACGGTGAAGCTTTCTTT. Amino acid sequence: CASSLWGKYGEAFF.

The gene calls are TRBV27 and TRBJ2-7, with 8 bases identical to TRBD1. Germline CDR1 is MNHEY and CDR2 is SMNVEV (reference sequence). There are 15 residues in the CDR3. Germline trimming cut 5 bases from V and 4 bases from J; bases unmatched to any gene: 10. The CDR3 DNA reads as TGTGCCAGCAGTGCGACCGGGACAGGAGAATACGAGCAGTACTTC. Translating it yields CASSATGTGEYEQYF.

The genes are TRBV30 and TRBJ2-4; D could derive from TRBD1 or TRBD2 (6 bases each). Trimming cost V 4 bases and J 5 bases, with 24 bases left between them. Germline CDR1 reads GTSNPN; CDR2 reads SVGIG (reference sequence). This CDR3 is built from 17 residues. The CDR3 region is CAWNGPVQGGLENIQYF. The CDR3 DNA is TGTGCCTGGAACGGACCCGTACAGGGAGGATTGGAAAACATTCAGTACTTC.

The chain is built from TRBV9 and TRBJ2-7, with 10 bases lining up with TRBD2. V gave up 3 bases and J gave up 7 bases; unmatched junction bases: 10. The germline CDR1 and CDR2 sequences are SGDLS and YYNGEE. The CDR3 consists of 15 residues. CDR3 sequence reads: CASSGYAGLASEQYF. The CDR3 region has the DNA TGTGCCAGCAGCGGATATGCGGGACTAGCGAGTGAGCAGTACTTC.

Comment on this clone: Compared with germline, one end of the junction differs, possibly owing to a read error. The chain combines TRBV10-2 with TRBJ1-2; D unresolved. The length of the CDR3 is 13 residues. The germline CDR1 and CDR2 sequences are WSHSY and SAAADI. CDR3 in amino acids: CASRLFPNDGYTF. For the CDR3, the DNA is TGCGCCAGCAGACTATTCCCTAACGATGGCTACACCTTC.

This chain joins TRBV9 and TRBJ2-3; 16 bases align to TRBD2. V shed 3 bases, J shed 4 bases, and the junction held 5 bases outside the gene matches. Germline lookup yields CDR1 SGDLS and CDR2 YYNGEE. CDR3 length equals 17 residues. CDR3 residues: CASSAGTSGGASDTQYF. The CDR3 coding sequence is TGTGCCAGCAGCGCCGGGACTAGCGGGGGGGCCTCAGATACGCAGTATTTT.

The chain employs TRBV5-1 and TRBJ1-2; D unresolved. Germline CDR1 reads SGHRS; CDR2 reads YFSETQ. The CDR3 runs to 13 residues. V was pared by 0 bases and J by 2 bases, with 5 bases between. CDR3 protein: CASSLDANYGYTF. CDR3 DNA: TGCGCCAGCAGCTTGGATGCCAACTATGGCTACACCTTC.

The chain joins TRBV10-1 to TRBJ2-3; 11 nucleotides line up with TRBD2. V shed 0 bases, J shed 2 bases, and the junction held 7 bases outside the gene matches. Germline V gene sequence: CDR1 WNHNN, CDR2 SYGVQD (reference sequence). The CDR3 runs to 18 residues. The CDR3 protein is CASSESWLAGGNTDTQYF. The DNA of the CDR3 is TGCGCCAGCAGTGAGTCTTGGCTAGCGGGGGGCAACACAGATACGCAGTATTTT.

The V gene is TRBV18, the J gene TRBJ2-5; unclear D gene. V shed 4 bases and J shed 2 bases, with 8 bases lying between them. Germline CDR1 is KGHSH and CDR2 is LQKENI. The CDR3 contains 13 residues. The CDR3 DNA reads TGTGCCAGCTCACTTTTACAGCAAGAGACCCAGTACTTC. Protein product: CASSLLQQETQYF. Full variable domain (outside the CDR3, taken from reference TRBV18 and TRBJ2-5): NAGVMQNPRHLVRRRGQEARLRCSPMKGHSHVYWYRQLPEEGLKFMVYLQKENIIDESGMPKERFSAEFPKEGPSILRIQQVVRGDSAAYFCASSLLQQETQYFGPGTRLLVL.

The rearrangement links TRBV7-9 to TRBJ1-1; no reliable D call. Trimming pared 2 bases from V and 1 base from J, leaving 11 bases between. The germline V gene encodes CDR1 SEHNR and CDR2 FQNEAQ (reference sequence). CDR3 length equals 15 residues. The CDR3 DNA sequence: TGTGCCAGCAGCTTACGACGGAGAGCGAACACTGAAGCTTTCTTT. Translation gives CASSLRRRANTEAFF. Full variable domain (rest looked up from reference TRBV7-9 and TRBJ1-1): DTGVSQNPRHKITKRGQNVTFRCDPISEHNRLYWYRQTLGQGPEFLTYFQNEAQLEKSRLLSDRFSAERPKGSFSTLEIQRTEQGDSAMYLCASSLRRRANTEAFFGQGTRLTVV.

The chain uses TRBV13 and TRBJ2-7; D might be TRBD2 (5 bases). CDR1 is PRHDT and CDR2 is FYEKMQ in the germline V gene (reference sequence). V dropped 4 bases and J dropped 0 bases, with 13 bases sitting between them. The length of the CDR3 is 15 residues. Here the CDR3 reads CASSSTKTNSYEQYF. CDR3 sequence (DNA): TGTGCCAGCAGCTCCACTAAGACTAACTCCTACGAGCAGTACTTC.

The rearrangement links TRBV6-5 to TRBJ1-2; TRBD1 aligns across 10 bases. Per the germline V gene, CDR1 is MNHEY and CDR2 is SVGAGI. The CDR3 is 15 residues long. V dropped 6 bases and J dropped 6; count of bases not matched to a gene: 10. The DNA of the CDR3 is TGTGCCAGCAGCGACCCGGGACAGGGGATGCATGGCTACACCTTC. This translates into CASSDPGQGMHGYTF.

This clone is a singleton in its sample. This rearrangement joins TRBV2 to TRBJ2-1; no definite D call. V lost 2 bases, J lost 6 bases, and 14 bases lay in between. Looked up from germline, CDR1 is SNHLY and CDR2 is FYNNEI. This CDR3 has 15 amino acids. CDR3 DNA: TGTGCCAGCAGTGAAAGGAACGCGGCGGCCAATGAGCAGTTCTTC. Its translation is CASSERNAAANEQFF.

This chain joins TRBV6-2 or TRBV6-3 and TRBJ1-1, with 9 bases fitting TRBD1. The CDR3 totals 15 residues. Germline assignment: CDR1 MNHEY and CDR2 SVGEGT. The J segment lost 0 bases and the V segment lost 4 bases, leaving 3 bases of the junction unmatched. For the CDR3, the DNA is TGTGCCAGCAGTTCCGGACAGGGGATGAACACTGAAGCTTTCTTT. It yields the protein CASSSGQGMNTEAFF.

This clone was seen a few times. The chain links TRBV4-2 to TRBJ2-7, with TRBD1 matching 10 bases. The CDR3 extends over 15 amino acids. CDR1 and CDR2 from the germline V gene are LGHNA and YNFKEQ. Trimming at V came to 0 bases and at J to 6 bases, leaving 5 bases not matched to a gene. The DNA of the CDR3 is TGTGCCAGCAGCCAAGAACCGGGACAGGGGAGCGAGCAGTACTTC. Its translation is CASSQEPGQGSEQYF.

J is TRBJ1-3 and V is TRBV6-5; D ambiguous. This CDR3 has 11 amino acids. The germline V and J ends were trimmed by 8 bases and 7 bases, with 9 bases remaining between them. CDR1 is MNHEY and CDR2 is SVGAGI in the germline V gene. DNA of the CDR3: TGTGCCAGCCGCAGCGGTAACACCATATATTTT. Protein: CASRSGNTIYF.

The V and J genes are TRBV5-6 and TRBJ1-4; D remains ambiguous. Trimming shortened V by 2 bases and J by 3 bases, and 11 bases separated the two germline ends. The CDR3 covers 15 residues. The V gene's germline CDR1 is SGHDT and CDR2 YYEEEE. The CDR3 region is CASSFASRANEKLFF. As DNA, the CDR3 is TGTGCCAGCAGCTTCGCAAGTAGGGCTAATGAAAAACTGTTTTTT.

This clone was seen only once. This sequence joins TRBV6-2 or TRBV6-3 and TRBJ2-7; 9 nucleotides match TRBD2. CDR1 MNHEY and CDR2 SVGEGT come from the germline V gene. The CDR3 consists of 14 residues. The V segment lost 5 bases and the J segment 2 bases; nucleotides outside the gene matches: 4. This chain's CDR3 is CASSIAGDTYEQYF. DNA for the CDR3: TGTGCCAGCAGTATAGCGGGGGATACCTACGAGCAGTACTTC.

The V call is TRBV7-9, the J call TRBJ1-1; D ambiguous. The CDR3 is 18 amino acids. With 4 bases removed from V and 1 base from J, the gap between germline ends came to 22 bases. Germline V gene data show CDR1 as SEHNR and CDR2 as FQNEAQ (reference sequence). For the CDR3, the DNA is TGTGCCAGCAGCTCCCTTGGCCCTAAGTCTGAGCGGAACACTGAAGCTTTCTTT. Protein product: CASSSLGPKSERNTEAFF. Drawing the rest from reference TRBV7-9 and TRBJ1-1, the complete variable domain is DTGVSQNPRHKITKRGQNVTFRCDPISEHNRLYWYRQTLGQGPEFLTYFQNEAQLEKSRLLSDRFSAERPKGSFSTLEIQRTEQGDSAMYLCASSSLGPKSERNTEAFFGQGTRLTVV.

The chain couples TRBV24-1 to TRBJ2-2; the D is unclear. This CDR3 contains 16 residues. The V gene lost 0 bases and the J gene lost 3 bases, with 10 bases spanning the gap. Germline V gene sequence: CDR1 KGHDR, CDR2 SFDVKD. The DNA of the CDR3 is TGTGCCACCAGTGATTTGATGTGGCGCGACACCGGGGAGCTGTTTTTT. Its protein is CATSDLMWRDTGELFF.

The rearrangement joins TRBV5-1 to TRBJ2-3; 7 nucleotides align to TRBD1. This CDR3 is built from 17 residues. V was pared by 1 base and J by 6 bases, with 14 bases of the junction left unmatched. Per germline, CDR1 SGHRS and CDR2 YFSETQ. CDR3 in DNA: TGCGCCAGCAGCTTGCCCTACATCCGACAGGGCATCGATACGCAGTATTTT. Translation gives CASSLPYIRQGIDTQYF.